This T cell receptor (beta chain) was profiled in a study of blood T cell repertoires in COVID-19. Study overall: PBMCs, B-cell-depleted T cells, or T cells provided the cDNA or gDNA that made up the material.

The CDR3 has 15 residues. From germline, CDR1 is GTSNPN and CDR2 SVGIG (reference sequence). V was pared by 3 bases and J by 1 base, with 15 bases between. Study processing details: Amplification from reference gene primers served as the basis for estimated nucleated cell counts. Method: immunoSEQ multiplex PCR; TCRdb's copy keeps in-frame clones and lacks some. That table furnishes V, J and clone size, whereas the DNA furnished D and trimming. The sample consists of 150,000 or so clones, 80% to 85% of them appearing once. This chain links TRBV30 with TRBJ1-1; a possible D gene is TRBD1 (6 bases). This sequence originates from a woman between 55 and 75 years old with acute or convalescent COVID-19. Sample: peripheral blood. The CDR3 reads CAWSGKGGGNTEAFF. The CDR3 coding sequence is TGTGCCTGGAGCGGGAAAGGGGGGGGGAACACTGAAGCTTTCTTT.